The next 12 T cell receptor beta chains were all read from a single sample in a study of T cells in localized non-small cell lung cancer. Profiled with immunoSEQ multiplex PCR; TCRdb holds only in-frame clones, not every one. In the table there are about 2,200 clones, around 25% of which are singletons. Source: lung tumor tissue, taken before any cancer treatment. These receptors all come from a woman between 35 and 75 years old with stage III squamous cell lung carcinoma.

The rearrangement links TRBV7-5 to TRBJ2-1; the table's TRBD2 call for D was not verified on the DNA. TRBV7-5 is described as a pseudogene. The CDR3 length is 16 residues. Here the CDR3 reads CASSSGVAGVGNEQFF. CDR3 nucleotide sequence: TGTGCCAGCAGCTCCGGGGTAGCGGGGGTGGGGAATGAGCAGTTCTTC.

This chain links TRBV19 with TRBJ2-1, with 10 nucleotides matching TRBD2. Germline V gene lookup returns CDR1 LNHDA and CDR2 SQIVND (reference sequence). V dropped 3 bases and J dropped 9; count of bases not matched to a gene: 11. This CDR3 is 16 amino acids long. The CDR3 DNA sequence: TGTGCCAGTAGTATGAGGCTAGCGGGGGTCCTCATTGAGCAGTTCTTC. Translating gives CASSMRLAGVLIEQFF.

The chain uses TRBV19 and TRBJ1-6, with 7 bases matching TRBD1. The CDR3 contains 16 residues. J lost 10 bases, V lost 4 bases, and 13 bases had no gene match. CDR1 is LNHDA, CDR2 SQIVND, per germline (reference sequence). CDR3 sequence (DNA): TGTGCCAGTAGTACCTCAGATGTACAGGGGCGATCACCCCTCCACTTT. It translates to CASSTSDVQGRSPLHF.

DNA for the CDR3: TGTGCCAGCAGTTCGTGGAGACATCACCTTAGCACTGAAGCTTTCTTT. Its translation is CASSSWRHHLSTEAFF. The chain combines TRBV6-8 with TRBJ1-1; D unresolved. The length of the CDR3 is 16 residues. Trimming removed 4 bases from V and 4 bases from J, with 19 bases in between. CDR1 is MNHGY and CDR2 is SAAAGT in the germline V gene.

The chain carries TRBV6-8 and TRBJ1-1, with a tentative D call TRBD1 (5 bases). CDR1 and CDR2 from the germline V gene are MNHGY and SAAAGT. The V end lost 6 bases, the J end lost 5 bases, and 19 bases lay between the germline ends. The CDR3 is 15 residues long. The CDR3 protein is CASSPSRGAGTEAFF. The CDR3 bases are TGTGCCAGCAGCCCGTCGCGAGGGGCAGGAACTGAAGCTTTCTTT.

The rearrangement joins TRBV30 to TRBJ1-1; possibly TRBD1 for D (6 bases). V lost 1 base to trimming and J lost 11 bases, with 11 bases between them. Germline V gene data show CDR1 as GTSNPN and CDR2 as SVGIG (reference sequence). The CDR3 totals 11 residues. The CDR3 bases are TGTGCCTGGAGTGGGGGGCTCTTGGCTTTCTTT. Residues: CAWSGGLLAFF.

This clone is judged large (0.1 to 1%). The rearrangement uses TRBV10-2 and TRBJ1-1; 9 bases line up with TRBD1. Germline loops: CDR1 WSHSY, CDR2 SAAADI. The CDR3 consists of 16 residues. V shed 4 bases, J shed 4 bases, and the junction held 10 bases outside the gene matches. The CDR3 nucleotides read TGCGCCAGCAGTGTATCCGGGACAGGGTTTGGCACTGAAGCTTTCTTT. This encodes CASSVSGTGFGTEAFF.

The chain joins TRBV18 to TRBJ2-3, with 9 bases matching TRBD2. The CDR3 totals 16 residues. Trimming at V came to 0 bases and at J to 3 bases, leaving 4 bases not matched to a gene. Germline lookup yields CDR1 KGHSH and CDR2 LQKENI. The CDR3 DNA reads TGTGCCAGCTCACCACCGAGCGGGGGGCTAACAGATACGCAGTATTTT. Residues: CASSPPSGGLTDTQYF.

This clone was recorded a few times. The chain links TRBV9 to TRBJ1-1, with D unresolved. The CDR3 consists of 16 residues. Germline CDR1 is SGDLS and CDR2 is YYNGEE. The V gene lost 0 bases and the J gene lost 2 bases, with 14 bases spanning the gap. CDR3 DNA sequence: TGTGCCAGCAGCGTAGGCATTCCTACAGAAAACACTGAAGCTTTCTTT. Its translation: CASSVGIPTENTEAFF.

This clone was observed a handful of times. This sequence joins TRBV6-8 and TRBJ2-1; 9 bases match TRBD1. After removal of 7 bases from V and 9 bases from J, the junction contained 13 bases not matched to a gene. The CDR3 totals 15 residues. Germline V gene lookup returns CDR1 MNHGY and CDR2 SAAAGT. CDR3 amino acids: CASMEPGQGFGEQFF. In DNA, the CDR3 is TGTGCCAGCATGGAACCGGGACAGGGATTCGGTGAGCAGTTCTTC.

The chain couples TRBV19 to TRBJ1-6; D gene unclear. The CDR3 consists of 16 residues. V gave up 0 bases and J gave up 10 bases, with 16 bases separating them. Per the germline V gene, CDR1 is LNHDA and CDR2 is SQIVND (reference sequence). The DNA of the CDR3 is TGTGCCAGTAGTATAGATCCGGAGGGATGGCGGTCACCCCTCCACTTT. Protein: CASSIDPEGWRSPLHF.

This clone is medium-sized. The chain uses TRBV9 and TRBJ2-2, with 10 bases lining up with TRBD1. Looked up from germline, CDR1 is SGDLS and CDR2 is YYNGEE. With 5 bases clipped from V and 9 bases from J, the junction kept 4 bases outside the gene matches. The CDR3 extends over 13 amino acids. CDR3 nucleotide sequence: TGTGCCAGCAGTGACAGGGGGCTAAGGGAGCTGTTTTTT. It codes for CASSDRGLRELFF.